This is a list of T cell receptor beta chains from one sample in a study of cytomegalovirus exposure and HLA in healthy donors. The table came from immunoSEQ multiplex PCR; TCRdb's copy has only in-frame clones and leaves some out. The sample consists of 150,000 to 200,000 clones, about nine tenths of them appearing once. The sequencing input was PBMCs. Source of these receptors: a boy under 10 years old in good health and CMV-seronegative. Each CDR3 is given with its conserved first and last residue. The order of the fields is V gene, J gene, clone size, D gene, CDR3 protein, CDR3 DNA. A D gene is named only where the DNA matches it firmly. For some rows the clone size is stated as once, few or many, or as a class when expanded; others skip it.

v_call: TRBV19; j_call: TRBJ1-1; clone_size: NA; d_call: NA; cdr3_aa: CASRFLQGRTEAFF; cdr3_nt: TGTGCCAGTAGATTCCTACAGGGTCGCACTGAAGCTTTCTTT
v_call: TRBV9; j_call: TRBJ2-5; clone_size: NA; d_call: NA; cdr3_aa: CASSVNPGETQYF; cdr3_nt: TGTGCCAGCAGCGTAAATCCCGGGGAGACCCAGTACTTC
v_call: TRBV30; j_call: TRBJ2-3; clone_size: NA; d_call: TRBD2; cdr3_aa: CACSGRLSTDTQYF; cdr3_nt: TGTGCCTGTAGCGGGAGGCTTAGCACAGATACGCAGTATTTT
v_call: TRBV7-2; j_call: TRBJ1-2; clone_size: once; d_call: NA; cdr3_aa: CASSRTDANYGYTF; cdr3_nt: TGTGCCAGCAGCCGGACAGATGCTAACTATGGCTACACCTTC
v_call: TRBV6-1; j_call: TRBJ2-2; clone_size: NA; d_call: NA; cdr3_aa: CASSEDSFGELFF; cdr3_nt: TGTGCCAGCAGTGAAGACAGCTTCGGGGAGCTGTTTTTT
v_call: TRBV2; j_call: TRBJ2-7; clone_size: once; d_call: NA; cdr3_aa: CASSPGSYEQYF; cdr3_nt: TGTGCCAGCAGTCCAGGGTCCTACGAGCAGTACTTC
v_call: TRBV5-4; j_call: TRBJ1-5; clone_size: NA; d_call: NA; cdr3_aa: CASSQLDRSNQPQHF; cdr3_nt: TGTGCCAGCAGCCAATTAGACAGGAGCAATCAGCCCCAGCATTTT
v_call: TRBV2; j_call: TRBJ2-2; clone_size: NA; d_call: NA; cdr3_aa: CASRTGRSGYAGELFF; cdr3_nt: TGTGCCAGCAGGACAGGCCGGTCTGGGTACGCCGGGGAGCTGTTTTTT
v_call: TRBV5-5; j_call: TRBJ1-4; clone_size: NA; d_call: TRBD1; cdr3_aa: CASSFRTGFEKLFF; cdr3_nt: TGTGCCAGCAGCTTCCGGACAGGGTTCGAAAAACTGTTTTTT
v_call: TRBV16; j_call: TRBJ2-7; clone_size: NA; d_call: TRBD1; cdr3_aa: CASSQLLTGGEQYF; cdr3_nt: TGTGCCAGCAGCCAACTACTGACAGGGGGCGAGCAGTACTTC
v_call: TRBV7-9; j_call: TRBJ1-2; clone_size: NA; d_call: NA; cdr3_aa: CASSFIRDNNYGYTF; cdr3_nt: TGTGCCAGCAGCTTCATTAGGGACAACAACTATGGCTACACCTTC
v_call: TRBV27; j_call: TRBJ2-7; clone_size: once; d_call: TRBD2; cdr3_aa: CASSLSGVGEQYF; cdr3_nt: TGTGCCAGCAGCCTTAGCGGGGTCGGCGAGCAGTACTTC
v_call: TRBV2; j_call: TRBJ2-5; clone_size: NA; d_call: TRBD2; cdr3_aa: CASSPGGRETQYF; cdr3_nt: TGTGCCAGCAGCCCGGGGGGTCGAGAGACCCAGTACTTC
v_call: TRBV10-3; j_call: TRBJ2-3; clone_size: few; d_call: TRBD1; cdr3_aa: CAISPFRTGNTDTQYF; cdr3_nt: TGTGCCATCAGCCCTTTCCGGACAGGCAACACAGATACGCAGTATTTT
v_call: TRBV7-7; j_call: TRBJ2-2; clone_size: NA; d_call: TRBD1; cdr3_aa: CASSPRDRTTGELFF; cdr3_nt: TGTGCCAGCAGTCCCCGGGACAGGACCACCGGGGAGCTGTTTTTT
v_call: TRBV5-5; j_call: TRBJ2-1; clone_size: NA; d_call: TRBD2; cdr3_aa: CASSRREGEGYYNEQFF; cdr3_nt: TGTGCCAGCAGCCGTCGCGAAGGGGAGGGCTACTACAATGAGCAGTTCTTC
v_call: TRBV6-6; j_call: TRBJ2-7; clone_size: few; d_call: TRBD2; cdr3_aa: CASQAGGSYEQYF; cdr3_nt: TGTGCCAGCCAAGCGGGAGGATCGTACGAGCAGTACTTC
v_call: TRBV9; j_call: TRBJ2-1; clone_size: NA; d_call: NA; cdr3_aa: CASSPTSLSGYNEQFF; cdr3_nt: TGTGCCAGCAGCCCCACCTCCCTATCAGGCTACAATGAGCAGTTCTTC
v_call: TRBV2; j_call: TRBJ1-4; clone_size: few; d_call: NA; cdr3_aa: CASRTGGTNEKLFF; cdr3_nt: TGTGCCAGCAGAACGGGGGGAACTAATGAAAAACTGTTTTTT
v_call: TRBV2; j_call: TRBJ2-5; clone_size: NA; d_call: TRBD2; cdr3_aa: CARGGSGQETQYF; cdr3_nt: TGTGCCAGGGGGGGGTCGGGGCAAGAGACCCAGTACTTC
v_call: TRBV9; j_call: TRBJ2-3; clone_size: once; d_call: TRBD2; cdr3_aa: CASSVGVGLAGGITDTQYF; cdr3_nt: TGTGCCAGCAGCGTAGGAGTGGGACTAGCGGGAGGGATCACAGATACGCAGTATTTT
v_call: TRBV5-1; j_call: TRBJ2-7; clone_size: few; d_call: NA; cdr3_aa: CASSLAVSYEQYF; cdr3_nt: TGCGCCAGCAGCTTAGCGGTGTCCTACGAGCAGTACTTC
v_call: TRBV27; j_call: TRBJ2-7; clone_size: NA; d_call: NA; cdr3_aa: CASSLAGFGYEQYF; cdr3_nt: TGTGCCAGCAGTTTAGCGGGGTTCGGGTACGAGCAGTACTTC
v_call: TRBV5-1; j_call: TRBJ2-2; clone_size: NA; d_call: NA; cdr3_aa: CASSFSQGGTGELFF; cdr3_nt: TGCGCCAGCAGCTTTTCTCAGGGCGGAACCGGGGAGCTGTTTTTT
v_call: TRBV5-8; j_call: TRBJ2-3; clone_size: NA; d_call: NA; cdr3_aa: CASSLNQGNTDTQYF; cdr3_nt: TGTGCCAGCAGCTTAAACCAGGGGAACACAGATACGCAGTATTTT
v_call: TRBV5-1; j_call: TRBJ2-3; clone_size: NA; d_call: TRBD2; cdr3_aa: CASSLFGLAGGTDTQYF; cdr3_nt: TGCGCCAGCAGCTTGTTCGGACTAGCGGGAGGCACAGATACGCAGTATTTT
v_call: TRBV6-6; j_call: TRBJ2-2; clone_size: few; d_call: TRBD2; cdr3_aa: CASQREGITGELFF; cdr3_nt: TGTGCCAGTCAGCGGGAGGGGATAACCGGGGAGCTGTTTTTT